One sample yielded the 6 T cell receptor beta chains listed below, sequenced in a study of beta chain features in type 1 diabetes. The entirety of the isolated RNA underwent reverse transcription, so expressed TCRB transcripts were sequenced. Generated by immunoSEQ multiplex PCR, the TCRdb table keeps only in-frame clones and is missing some. The sample lists about 400,000 clones; roughly an eighth were seen once. Sequenced input: naive CD4+ T cells from blood. These receptors all stem from a man aged 18 to 29 in good health.

V and J are TRBV19 and TRBJ1-1, with 10 bases that match TRBD1. Germline assignment: CDR1 LNHDA and CDR2 SQIVND (reference sequence). V trimming: 6 bases; J trimming: 1 base; junction bases outside the gene matches: 2. This CDR3 has 14 residues. CDR3 region: CASSWDRGNTEAFF. As DNA, the CDR3 is TGTGCCAGTAGCTGGGACAGGGGGAACACTGAAGCTTTCTTT.

The J gene is TRBJ2-7, the V gene TRBV7-2; D is perhaps TRBD2 (7 bases). The germline V gene encodes CDR1 SGHTA and CDR2 FQGNSA. The CDR3 totals 15 residues. Between the trimmed V and J ends, which lost 1 base and 3 bases, there was a span of 13 bases. CDR3 protein: CASSLVAGADYEQYF. CDR3 bases: TGTGCCAGCAGCTTAGTGGCGGGGGCTGACTACGAGCAGTACTTC.

There are a few counts of this clone. The chain's CDR3 is CASSLAPDTSNQPQHF. CDR3 sequence (DNA): TGCGCCAGCAGCTTGGCCCCGGACACAAGCAATCAGCCCCAGCATTTT. The rearrangement links TRBV5-1 to TRBJ1-5; possible D gene TRBD1, 5 bases. Germline V CDR1 and CDR2: SGHRS, YFSETQ. The CDR3 is 16 amino acids. Between the trimmed V and J ends, which lost 0 bases and 1 base, there was a span of 11 bases.

The J gene is TRBJ2-5, the V gene TRBV25-1; 8 bases align to TRBD1. Germline assignment: CDR1 MGHDK and CDR2 SYGVNS. V shed 7 bases and J 4 bases; nucleotides not matched to a gene: 8. This CDR3 region has 14 residues. The CDR3 spells CASTEYGTGETQYF. CDR3 bases: TGTGCCAGCACCGAATACGGGACAGGAGAGACCCAGTACTTC.

A few counts support this clone. The chain employs TRBV6-1 and TRBJ1-4, with TRBD1 matching over 7 bases. The V segment lost 1 base and the J segment 11 bases; nucleotides outside the gene matches: 4. This CDR3 region has 13 residues. Per germline, CDR1 MNHNS and CDR2 SASEGT. The CDR3 DNA follows: TGTGCCAGCAGTGAAGACTCAGGGGGGAAACTGTTTTTT. It translates to CASSEDSGGKLFF.

This clone appeared a few times. This chain connects TRBV18 to TRBJ2-7; D perhaps matches TRBD2 (5 bases). Deletions cut 2 bases from V and 2 bases from J, with 13 bases between. CDR3 length: 15 residues. In germline, CDR1 is KGHSH, CDR2 LQKENI. The CDR3 DNA is TGTGCCAGCTCACCATCCGGGGATGCCACCTACGAGCAGTACTTC. Translation gives CASSPSGDATYEQYF.